This passage covers 11 T cell receptor beta chains from one sample sequenced in a study of T cells after yellow fever vaccination (dated by TCRdb to the late 2010s). In light of the paper, this sample's treatment or condition label describes: live attenuated yellow fever vaccine strain. Receptor libraries were prepared by 5' RACE. Sequencer: Illumina HiSeq 2500. TCRdb trimmed the raw reads at Q25, called clones with MiXCR and kept productive beta chains. Records with the same CDR3 protein are collapsed into one entry carrying the most frequent genes and DNA. In this sample the table shows around 30,000 distinct CDR3 sequences, more than 9% of which occur a single time. Jointly, the top ten make up approximately 12% of the sample. Sample: PBMCs, either bulk or a sorted T-cell subset (CD4+, CD8+, memory, or dextramer-sorted; not recorded which), taken around 15 days after the first yellow fever vaccination. The receptors shown here come from a man between 18 and 29 years old who received the YFV17D yellow fever vaccine.

This clonotype was recorded many times. The chain combines TRBV7-2 with TRBJ2-3; no clear D. With 2 bases removed from V and 0 bases from J, the gap between germline ends came to 9 bases. The V gene's germline CDR1 is SGHTA and CDR2 FQGNSA. The CDR3 covers 15 residues. The CDR3 DNA reads TGTGCCAGCAGCTTACAAAGCGTTAGCACAGATACGCAGTATTTT. Translated: CASSLQSVSTDTQYF.

This clonotype was found many times. This rearrangement joins TRBV4-3 to TRBJ1-6; D perhaps matches TRBD1 (6 bases). The CDR3 is 14 residues long. V dropped 0 bases and J dropped 8 bases, with 8 bases sitting between them. Germline V gene data show CDR1 as LGHNA and CDR2 as YSLEER. CDR3 in DNA: TGCGCCAGCAGCCAAGATGACAGGTATTCACCCCTCCACTTT. Protein sequence: CASSQDDRYSPLHF.

This clonotype has ten or more counts. The chain uses TRBV20-1 and TRBJ1-2; 7 bases are shared with TRBD1. There are 14 residues in the CDR3. Unmatched junction bases numbered 7, after V lost 6 bases and J lost 0 bases. Germline CDR1 DFQATT, CDR2 SNEGSKA (reference sequence). CDR3 in amino acids: CSAQDRVTNYGYTF. For the CDR3, the DNA is TGCAGTGCCCAAGACAGGGTTACTAACTATGGCTACACCTTC.

Many counts were recorded for this clonotype. V and J are TRBV5-1 and TRBJ2-7; 9 bases match TRBD1. The CDR3 sequence is 15 residues long. J lost 7 bases, V lost 7 bases, and 15 bases had no gene match. Germline V gene data show CDR1 as SGHRS and CDR2 as YFSETQ. CDR3 residues: CASGPSGQGNGEQYF. As DNA, the CDR3 is TGCGCCAGCGGCCCTTCGGGACAGGGCAACGGAGAGCAGTACTTC.

This clonotype came up many times. The rearrangement joins TRBV4-1 to TRBJ1-1; TRBD1 aligns across 7 bases. CDR1 and CDR2 (germline): MGHRA, YSYEKL. V trimming: 1 base; J trimming: 5 bases; junction bases outside the gene matches: 4. The CDR3 has 14 amino acids. Here the CDR3 DNA reads TGCGCCAGCAGCCAAGGCGACAGGGTAACTGAAGCTTTCTTT. As protein: CASSQGDRVTEAFF.

This clonotype was seen ten or more times. The chain joins TRBV7-2 to TRBJ1-1; perhaps TRBD1 as D (6 bases). Germline loops: CDR1 SGHTA, CDR2 FQGNSA. Trimming shortened V by 2 bases and J by 1 base, and 8 bases separated the two germline ends. CDR3 length equals 14 residues. CDR3 amino acids: CASSLLGQNTEAFF. In DNA, the CDR3 is TGTGCCAGCAGCTTATTGGGACAGAACACTGAAGCTTTCTTT.

This clonotype has at least ten counts. The gene calls are TRBV19 and TRBJ1-1; D unclear. V was shortened by 7 bases and J by 0 bases, with 21 bases between the two germline ends. This CDR3 region has 17 residues. Per the germline V gene, CDR1 is LNHDA and CDR2 is SQIVND (reference sequence). The CDR3 is CASTTSPRQGLNTEAFF. The CDR3 nucleotides read TGTGCCAGTACCACGTCCCCTCGACAAGGACTGAACACTGAAGCTTTCTTT.

This clonotype was seen at least ten times. This rearrangement joins TRBV20-1 to TRBJ1-2, with D uncertain. V lost 3 bases, J lost 8 bases, and 10 bases lay in between. In germline, CDR1 is DFQATT, CDR2 SNEGSKA (reference sequence). CDR3 length: 11 residues. CDR3 sequence: CSASRFEGYTF. Written as DNA, the CDR3 is TGCAGTGCTAGTCGGTTTGAAGGCTACACCTTC.

Ten or more counts support this clonotype. V gene TRBV6-2 or TRBV6-3 combines with J gene TRBJ2-1, with 8 positions matching TRBD1. V shed 7 bases, J shed 7 bases, and the junction held 9 bases outside the gene matches. Germline V lookup: CDR1 MNHEY, CDR2 SVGEGT. This CDR3 comprises 14 residues. This CDR3 reads CASTQTGDENEQFF. The CDR3 DNA reads TGTGCCAGCACTCAGACAGGGGATGAGAATGAGCAGTTCTTC.

This clonotype has ten or more counts. The chain has TRBV6-1 and TRBJ2-7; D gene ambiguous. V lost 3 bases, J lost 2 bases, and 8 bases lay in between. The CDR3 is 13 amino acids. The germline CDR1 and CDR2 sequences are MNHNS and SASEGT. Written as DNA, the CDR3 is TGTGCCAGCAGTGAGACGTTCACCTACGAGCAGTACGTC. Encoded protein: CASSETFTYEQYV.

The chain recombines TRBV6-2 or TRBV6-3 with TRBJ1-1; 8 bases are a match to TRBD1. The CDR3 runs 13 residues. Losses at the gene ends were 4 bases for V and 5 bases for J; bases not matched to a gene: 3. Germline CDR1 reads MNHEY; CDR2 reads SVGEGT. CDR3 loop: CASSLTGATEAFF. CDR3 DNA: TGTGCCAGCAGTTTGACAGGGGCAACTGAAGCTTTCTTT.